This T cell receptor beta chain was sequenced during a study of cytomegalovirus exposure and HLA in healthy donors (dated by TCRdb to about 2017). For context, the study as a whole: An earlier analysis of several hundred of the donors reported 276 Gb of sequence data and about 120 million unique TCR beta sequences obtained from about 200 million T cells. An early release covering about 600 HLA-typed donors comprised approximately 300 gigabases of sequencing data and tens of millions of unique TCR sequences. The genetic ancestry cluster associated with self-reported Caucasian donors included about 81% of the approximately 410 genotyped donors. The aim of the study was to test whether cataloging public T cell receptors could identify signatures of past pathogen exposure. The study profiled the T cell repertoires of around 700 subjects by immunosequencing and related them to cytomegalovirus serostatus. A separate validation cohort of about 110 different subjects was used in addition to the roughly 700-subject first cohort. To predict cytomegalovirus infection status, the study brought together high-throughput TCR immunosequencing, statistical association of individual TCRs with disease status, and machine learning. In a later analysis, previously published TCR beta repertoires from hundreds of donors were re-analyzed and high-resolution HLA genotyping was added so that TCR occurrence patterns could be studied. Rather than using new phenotypic data, the later analysis identified candidate immune exposures from TCR beta sequences and from how often those sequences occurred across donors. An earlier analysis of around 540 of the donors applied high-throughput TCR beta sequencing to assess whether each TCR beta V gene segment acted as functional or pseudogenic. Donor age, sex, ethnicity and CMV serostatus were collected together with the repertoire data. A later genetic analysis used genome-wide SNP genotypes for about 65% of the 666 donors, treating that subset as a discovery cohort. All discovery cohort repertoires had been generated using a single sequencing platform. HLA typing covered class I and class II loci at four-digit resolution. Typing coverage differed by locus: A, B, C, DRB1 and DQB1 were typed in about 629-640 donors, DQA1 in about 500, DPA1 in nearly 610, and DPB1 in approximately 450. Because of strong linkage in the cohort, roughly five DR-DQ haplotypes were treated as single units for association and clustering. Across approximately 400 genotyped donors of the cohort, an average of about 250,000 unique TCR beta nucleotide sequences per donor were sequenced, and roughly a sixth of those sequences were non-productive.

The cohort comprised around 690 healthy bone marrow donors. Cohort members were all nominally healthy when sampled, although unrecorded immune exposures were likely present. The donor was CMV seropositive and belonged to the group of 250 to 300 seropositive cohort members. A peripheral blood sample was collected from each donor, and TCR beta sequencing was performed on peripheral blood mononuclear cells. The Qiagen DNeasy Blood Extraction Kit was used to extract genomic DNA from the blood cell samples. The CDR3 runs 14 amino acids, cysteine and phenylalanine included. The retained sequence is limited to the CDR3, 42 bases, with the frame set at the first base. V trim: 2 bases; J trim: 7 bases; unmatched bases: 9. CDR1 and CDR2 are read off the germline V gene as SGHRS and YFSETQ. Library method: the immunoSEQ multiplex PCR assay. For the multiplex PCR, a mixture combining 60 forward primers for TCR Vbeta segments and 13 reverse primers for TCR Jbeta segments was used. The CDR3 region of rearranged TCR beta genes was amplified from genomic DNA with a multiplex PCR assay. The amplified TCR beta libraries were sequenced on the Illumina HiSeq System as 87-base-pair reads. In the authors' own workflow: Across the 500 to 700 repertoires, a later analysis counted tens of millions of unique TCR beta chains, roughly 11 million of which were shared by at least two donors. To remove PCR and sequencing errors, raw reads were error-corrected and collapsed into unique sequences using a nearest-neighbor algorithm that merged closely related sequences. V, D and J gene segments were assigned by aligning CDR3 sequences to IMGT reference sequences. For a sequence to be retained, a match of at least six nucleotides to both a V gene segment and a J gene segment was required. Rearrangements were called productive when the CDR3 lacked stop codons and stayed in frame with V and J; all others were non-productive. Following IMGT convention, CDR3 was defined as the stretch from the second conserved V-encoded cysteine to the conserved J-encoded phenylalanine. Sequences without an unambiguous match to a single V gene segment were excluded from the earlier analysis of over 500 of the donors. In an earlier analysis of approximately 590 of the donors, a V segment was called functional when productive rearrangements were above 56.7%, and segregating when the standard deviation between donors exceeded 5%. To diagnose cytomegalovirus status from the catalog of TCR beta chain sequences, a statistical classification framework was built. In a later analysis, V and J genes were assigned by comparing TCR nucleotide sequences against IMGT/GENE-DB human TR gene sequences. Using the TCRdist pipeline, a later analysis assigned CDR3 sequences along with most-parsimonious VDJ recombination scenarios. In a later analysis, each TCR beta chain was defined by its CDR3 amino acid sequence together with its V-gene family, and reads without a unique V-gene family were excluded. To address suspected cross-contamination and a sequencing artifact, a later analysis removed under 600 highly shared, low-generation-probability nucleotide sequences. A later analysis calculated a clonal expansion index for each public chain from normalized within-repertoire ranks of inferred template counts. A later analysis computed generation probabilities with a VDJ recombination model fitted to out-of-frame rearrangements, and checked the results against IGoR. In a later analysis, TCR-TCR, TCR-HLA and TCR-CMV co-occurrence was scored with hypergeometric tests, and a repertoire-size bias correction was applied to TCR pairs. False discovery rates were estimated in a later analysis by permuting HLA or CMV assignments 20 times. In a later analysis, co-occurring TCRs were grouped with DBSCAN, and TCRdist sequence similarity was added when clustering was performed within HLA-allele-positive subsets. Repertoires with fewer than 30,000 or more than 120,000 public chains were left out of co-occurrence clustering, as were roughly five repertoires with anomalous nucleotide sharing. Drawn from immuneACCESS, this table holds only the in-frame rearrangements with V and J called that TCRdb kept. Clones are partly lost; checked studies trace under half to an unresolved V gene and leave the rest unexplained. V, J and clone size are those of that table, while D and trimming were read from the DNA. Within this sample are 90,000 to 150,000 clones, with around 79% of them counted one time only. Clones ranked in the top ten supply about 3.3% of the sample.

Comments on this clone: Its binding antigen is unknown. There are no base qualities to consult, and no much larger clone falls within one base.

Findings and caveats that apply to the study as a whole: According to a later analysis, TCR association rates differed among HLA loci, with DRB1 alleles showing the most associated TCRs and HLA-C alleles showing the fewest. Because HLA typing was missing for some donors at each locus, association tests included only the typed subset. At a false discovery rate of 0.05, a later analysis linked under 20,000 TCR beta sequences to specific HLA alleles. The authors suggested that the approach could potentially be extended to other disease states and immunological phenotypes. Compared with equally common non-associated chains, HLA-associated TCR beta chains in a later analysis were more clonally expanded and had lower generation probabilities. Across donors, most TCR sequences were observed very rarely, whereas some public TCRs were present in many individuals. A further reported finding was that TCR beta sequences accurately predicted the HLA-A and HLA-B alleles for most subjects in the first cohort. V-gene and J-gene trimming of TCR beta chains was associated with a missense DCLRE1C variant in a later genetic analysis, and the association was replicated in an independent cohort. Because counts were too low, seventeen rarely observed V segments, including chromosome 9 orphons, were excluded from the earlier analysis of a few hundred of the donors. Broadly in line with IMGT annotations, most TCR beta V segments showed up in productive rearrangements about 87% or about 30% of the time in an earlier analysis of under 700 of the donors. Presence/absence analyses assumed roughly uniform sequencing depth across donors, an assumption that may not hold. A total of fewer than 200 TCR beta chains were listed by the study as associated with cytomegalovirus. CMV serostatus was the only immune exposure information available for the cohort. When HLA alleles, especially DR and DQ, strongly co-occurred, TCR associations were difficult to assign to individual alleles. Compared with the approximately 670-donor mean, donors in an Asian-associated ancestry cluster had fewer N-insertions in productive TCRs, according to a later genetic analysis. A later analysis reported that several top co-occurrence clusters appeared linked to parvovirus B19, influenza, CMV and Epstein-Barr virus. In vitro tests confirmed that a few of the cytomegalovirus-associated TCR beta chains recognize cytomegalovirus antigens. In this cohort, only TCR beta chains were sequenced, and detectable features were limited by the absence of alpha or paired-chain data. A later analysis found that most CMV-associated TCR beta chains appeared HLA-restricted, with HLA associations seemingly driven largely by CMV exposure. Correlated functional status among segregating V segments might be attributable to linkage disequilibrium, but an unknown experimental factor could not be ruled out. A group of highly shared sequence variants was considered likely to be a technical artifact of the sequencing pipeline. Some IMGT-functional V segments, including TRBV6-2 and TRBV6-3, could not be distinguished by the 87-base-pair reads and were therefore excluded. The classifier was reported to diagnose cytomegalovirus status with high specificity and sensitivity in both the original cohort and the validation cohort.

The rearrangement joined TRBV5-1 to TRBJ2-7, with TRBD1 identical over 7 junction bases. Sequences were obtained from PBMCs. The receptor comes from a woman aged 25-40 years in good health and CMV-seropositive. The CDR3 here reads CASSLVGTAAEQYF. The bases are TGCGCCAGCAGCTTAGTTGGGACAGCCGCGGAGCAGTACTTC.